The entry below describes one TCR beta chain. The data were obtained in a study of technical replicates of blood from several donors. Assay: immunoSEQ multiplex PCR; the TCRdb copy retains only in-frame clones and omits some. Of about 59,000 clones listed, 95% to 98% are singletons. The trim removed 7 bases at V and 3 bases at J, leaving 7 bases unmatched. CDR3 size: 14 residues. Germline CDR1 and CDR2: MNHNS and SASEGT. The TCR was taken from a human donor in good health. This chain joins TRBV6-1 and TRBJ1-1; the match to TRBD1 covers 8 bases. Material: T cells isolated from PBMCs. This chain's CDR3 is CASTPWTGHTEAFF. CDR3 sequence (DNA): TGTGCCAGCACCCCTTGGACAGGGCACACTGAAGCTTTCTTT.